This passage covers 18 T cell receptor beta chains from one sample sequenced in a study of type 1 regulatory T cells. TCRdb independently ran MiXCR on the reads; one entry per CDR3 protein. The profile covers about 97,000 distinct CDR3 sequences, with roughly 28% appearing a single time and about 2.4% taken by the ten largest. Sequences were obtained from CD4+ T cells, either the whole sample or a sorted fraction (not recorded which). These TCRs come from a human donor in good health.

This chain uses TRBV6-5 with TRBJ2-4; no reliable D call. Germline values: CDR1 MNHEY, CDR2 SVGAGI. The V and J ends lost 5 bases and 2 bases respectively, with 10 bases between them. The CDR3 is 14 amino acids. Here the CDR3 DNA reads TGTGCCAGCAGTATCGACCCCTCCAAAAACATTCAGTACTTC. It specifies CASSIDPSKNIQYF.

Remarks on this clonotype: With a much larger clone just one base away, this may be a read error. The chain couples TRBV24-1 to TRBJ2-1, with D perhaps matching TRBD1 (6 bases). The CDR3 has 16 amino acids. Germline CDR1 and CDR2: KGHDR and SFDVKD. CDR3 sequence (DNA): TGTGCCACCAGTGACCCGGACAGCGTCTCCTACAATGAGCCGTTCTTC. This sequence encodes CATSDPDSVSYNEPFF.

This chain connects TRBV6-2 or TRBV6-3 to TRBJ1-1; D gene unclear. The V gene's germline CDR1 is MNHEY and CDR2 SVGEGT. This CDR3 spans 16 amino acids. Trimming removed 2 bases from V and 2 bases from J, with 15 bases in between. CDR3 DNA: TGTGCCAGCAGTTACACTCATACCCCGAGAAACACTGAAGCTTTCTTT. Translation: CASSYTHTPRNTEAFF.

This clonotype was detected a few times. The chain carries TRBV5-1 and TRBJ1-2, with TRBD1 as a possible D gene (5 bases). The CDR3 contains 12 residues. Trimming took off 3 bases at V and 8 bases at J, with 11 bases between the two ends. In germline, CDR1 is SGHRS, CDR2 YFSETQ. The CDR3 is CASSYGDAGYTF. CDR3 coding DNA: TGCGCCAGCAGCTATGGGGACGCCGGCTACACCTTC.

This clonotype showed up just a few times. CDR3 DNA sequence: TGCGCCAGCAGCTTTGCGGGGCCAGATACGCAGTATTTT. This codes for CASSFAGPDTQYF. The V and J genes are TRBV5-1 and TRBJ2-3; a possible D gene is TRBD2 (6 bases). The CDR3 runs to 13 residues. The germline V gene encodes CDR1 SGHRS and CDR2 YFSETQ. The V gene lost 2 bases and the J gene lost 4 bases, with 8 bases spanning the gap.

In this sample, this clonotype turned up once. The CDR3 region is CASSLDANEAFF. CDR3 nucleotide sequence: TGTGCCAGCAGCTTAGACGCAAATGAAGCTTTCTTT. The chain couples TRBV7-9 to TRBJ1-1; D unclear. The CDR3 has 12 residues. Germline V gives CDR1 SEHNR, CDR2 FQNEAQ (reference sequence). V was cut by 1 base and J by 7 bases, with 7 bases left in between.

The rearrangement uses TRBV30 and TRBJ1-1, with D possibly TRBD1 on 5 matching bases. The CDR3 loop spans 18 amino acids. CDR1 and CDR2 from the germline V gene are GTSNPN and SVGIG (reference sequence). With 2 bases removed from V and 4 bases from J, the gap between germline ends came to 26 bases. The CDR3, as DNA: TGTGCCTGGAGTAAAGCCCCCGGGCTTCAGGTCGGGGGCACTGAAGCTTTCTTT. Its protein is CAWSKAPGLQVGGTEAFF.

This chain uses TRBV12-3 or TRBV12-4 with TRBJ2-1, with D perhaps matching TRBD1 or TRBD2 (5 bases each). Trimming pared 4 bases from V and 7 bases from J, leaving 14 bases between. This CDR3 spans 14 amino acids. CDR3 sequence: CASSWAGEGNEQFF. The CDR3 DNA reads TGTGCCAGCAGTTGGGCAGGCGAGGGGAATGAGCAGTTCTTC.

The rearrangement uses TRBV20-1 and TRBJ2-1, with D possibly being TRBD2 (8 bases). Germline loops: CDR1 DFQATT, CDR2 SNEGSKA (reference sequence). V dropped 6 bases and J dropped 5 bases, with 23 bases sitting between them. There are 16 residues in the CDR3. CDR3 bases: TGCAGTGCCAAGGGGGCCGGGACTAGTGTTGACAATGAGCAGTTCTTC. It encodes CSAKGAGTSVDNEQFF.

In DNA, the CDR3 is TGTGCCAGCAGCTTACTGGGGACAACGGAAAAACTGTTTTTT. Its translation is CASSLLGTTEKLFF. This rearrangement joins TRBV7-8 to TRBJ1-4, with a tentative D call TRBD1 (6 bases). Germline assignment: CDR1 SGHVS and CDR2 FQNEAQ. The length of the CDR3 is 14 residues. The V end was cut by 2 bases, the J end by 8 bases, with 12 bases between.

This chain uses TRBV9 with TRBJ2-2, with a possible D match to TRBD1 (6 bases). V was cut by 2 bases and J by 3 bases, with 14 bases left in between. CDR3 size: 16 residues. CDR1 SGDLS and CDR2 YYNGEE come from the germline V gene. CDR3 sequence reads: CASSVRHRADTGELFF. In DNA, the CDR3 is TGTGCCAGCAGCGTCAGGCACAGGGCCGACACCGGGGAGCTGTTTTTT.

This clonotype turned up a few times. The gene calls are TRBV6-1 and TRBJ2-1; 9 bases align to TRBD1. Germline CDR1 and CDR2: MNHNS and SASEGT. This CDR3 spans 15 amino acids. The ends lost 11 bases at V and 4 bases at J; junction bases unmatched: 12. As DNA, the CDR3 is TGTGCCGGAGGAACCGGGACAGGGTATTACAATGAGCAGTTCTTC. Protein sequence: CAGGTGTGYYNEQFF.

The chain carries TRBV5-6 and TRBJ2-1; TRBD2 is a possible D gene (6 bases). V was cut by 7 bases and J by 6 bases, with 23 bases left in between. Germline assignment: CDR1 SGHDT and CDR2 YYEEEE. This CDR3 has 16 residues. The CDR3 bases are TGTGCCAGCGGCCCTCGGGGTCGGGGGATGGGCAATGAGCAGTTCTTC. Translation: CASGPRGRGMGNEQFF. The whole variable domain, remainder taken from reference TRBV5-6 and TRBJ2-1, is DAGVTQSPTHLIKTRGQQVTLRCSPKSGHDTVSWYQQALGQGPQFIFQYYEEEERQRGNFPDRFSGHQFPNYSSELNVNALLLGDSALYLCASGPRGRGMGNEQFFGPGTRLTVL.

The CDR3 nucleotides are TGTGCCAGCAGCTTAGGACTAGTAGGCAATGAGCAGTTCTTC. This sequence encodes CASSLGLVGNEQFF. V and J are TRBV7-2 and TRBJ2-1; TRBD2 is a possible D gene (6 bases). Deletions cut 1 base from V and 6 bases from J, with 10 bases between. The CDR3 contains 14 residues. Germline V gives CDR1 SGHTA, CDR2 FQGNSA.

The sample holds a few counts of this clonotype. The V call is TRBV29-1, the J call TRBJ2-1, with D possibly being TRBD2 (5 bases). The CDR3 extends over 13 amino acids. In germline, CDR1 is SQVTM, CDR2 ANQGSEA. V lost 5 bases and J 8 bases, leaving 16 bases between the germline ends. CDR3 nucleotide sequence: TGCAGCGTTTACCCGGGAAGAGACGATGAGCAGTTCTTC. As protein: CSVYPGRDDEQFF.

The gene calls are TRBV6-2 or TRBV6-3 and TRBJ1-6, with 7 bases aligning to TRBD1. CDR3 length: 21 residues. The J segment lost 7 bases and the V segment lost 4 bases, leaving 25 bases of the junction unmatched. Germline-derived CDR1 and CDR2 are MNHEY and SVGEGT. CDR3 region: CASSFNSYERRTGSSNSPLHF. The CDR3 DNA follows: TGTGCCAGCAGTTTCAACTCATACGAAAGAAGGACAGGCTCAAGCAATTCACCCCTCCACTTT.

V is TRBV7-3 and J is TRBJ2-1; the match to TRBD2 covers 8 bases. With V trimmed by 5 bases and J by 7 bases, 10 bases remained unmatched. Looked up from germline, CDR1 is SGHTA and CDR2 is FQGTGA. CDR3 size: 15 residues. The DNA for the CDR3 is TGTGCCAGCAGCCCCTATAACAGCGGGAGAAATGAGCAGTTCTTC. This gives the protein CASSPYNSGRNEQFF.

This clonotype has only a few counts. This chain joins TRBV28 and TRBJ2-1, with D maybe TRBD2 (6 bases). CDR3 length equals 15 residues. V gave up 6 bases and J gave up 8 bases, with 20 bases separating them. Looked up from germline, CDR1 is MDHEN and CDR2 is SYDVKM. The CDR3 loop is CASSLTGTGEDEQFF. The CDR3 region has the DNA TGTGCCAGCAGCCTAACCGGGACGGGGGAGGATGAGCAGTTCTTC. Complete variable domain (other parts from reference TRBV28 and TRBJ2-1): DVKVTQSSRYLVKRTGEKVFLECVQDMDHENMFWYRQDPGLGLRLIYFSYDVKMKEKGDIPEGYSVSREKKERFSLILESASTNQTSMYLCASSLTGTGEDEQFFGPGTRLTVL.